The rows below give T cell receptor beta chains drawn from one sample of a study of blood T cell repertoires in COVID-19. Generated by immunoSEQ multiplex PCR, the TCRdb table keeps only in-frame clones and is missing some. This table holds almost 100,000 clones, about 89% found once. The specimen was peripheral blood. Every receptor here comes from a man aged 50-59 years with acute or convalescent COVID-19. The CDR3 runs from the conserved cysteine through the conserved F or W. A D gene is named only where the DNA matches it firmly. Clone size is shown for a subset of rows, as once, few, many or a class of expanded clone.

>TRBV19|TRBJ2-7|-|-
TGTGCCAGTAGTAAGCCCCTAGGCGGCAAGATGTACGAGCAGTACTTC
CASSKPLGGKMYEQYF
>TRBV19|TRBJ2-2|-|TRBD2
TGTGCCAGTAGGGAGCGGGGAGGCACCGGGGAGCTGTTTTTT
CASRERGGTGELFF
>TRBV7-3|TRBJ1-1|-|-
TGTGCCAGCAGCCCACAGGGACTACCGAACACTGAAGCTTTCTTT
CASSPQGLPNTEAFF
>TRBV18|TRBJ1-1|-|TRBD1
TGTGCCAGCTCACCTTCCGGGACAGGGTGGACTGAAGCTTTCTTT
CASSPSGTGWTEAFF
>TRBV2|TRBJ1-1|-|-
TGTGCCAGCAGCTCCTTGACAGGTCGGGCCACTGAAGCTTTCTTT
CASSSLTGRATEAFF
>TRBV5-4|TRBJ2-1|-|TRBD2
TGTGCCAGCAGCTGGGTCGGACTAGCGGTCAATGAGCAGTTCTTC
CASSWVGLAVNEQFF
>TRBV7-9|TRBJ2-2|-|-
TGTGCCAGCAGCTCTGCAGGGACTGCAGGGGAGCTGTTTTTT
CASSSAGTAGELFF
>TRBV19|TRBJ2-5|once|TRBD2
TGTGCCAGTAGCTCTGGCGGGAGGTTAGAAGAGACCCAGTACTTC
CASSSGGRLEETQYF
>TRBV2|TRBJ2-2|once|-
TGTGCCAGCATCCAGGTGGGGGGGCAAGACGGGGAGCTGTTTTTT
CASIQVGGQDGELFF
>TRBV27|TRBJ1-5|-|-
TGTGCCAGCAGTTTAGGCCAGGGAGGCGTCTCTAGTCAGCCCCAGCATTTT
CASSLGQGGVSSQPQHF